The entry below describes one T cell receptor beta chain. The data belong to a study of cytomegalovirus exposure and HLA in healthy donors. Germline V gene data show CDR1 as KGHSH and CDR2 as LQKENI. The CDR3 runs 18 residues. Losses at the gene ends were 1 base for V and 4 bases for J; bases not matched to a gene: 13. PCR involved 60 Vbeta and 13 Jbeta primers. Here immunoSEQ multiplex PCR was the method, and the copy in TCRdb shows in-frame clones only, minus some. Seen in this sample are roughly 120,000 clones; the ten most common clones hold approximately 2.6%. The material sequenced was PBMCs. The V call is TRBV18, the J call TRBJ1-1; 9 bases line up with TRBD1. This sequence originates from a man aged 25 to 45 in good health and CMV-seronegative. This CDR3 reads CASSPQTGTGRWGTEAFF. DNA of the CDR3: TGTGCCAGCTCACCACAAACAGGGACAGGGCGCTGGGGCACTGAAGCTTTCTTT.